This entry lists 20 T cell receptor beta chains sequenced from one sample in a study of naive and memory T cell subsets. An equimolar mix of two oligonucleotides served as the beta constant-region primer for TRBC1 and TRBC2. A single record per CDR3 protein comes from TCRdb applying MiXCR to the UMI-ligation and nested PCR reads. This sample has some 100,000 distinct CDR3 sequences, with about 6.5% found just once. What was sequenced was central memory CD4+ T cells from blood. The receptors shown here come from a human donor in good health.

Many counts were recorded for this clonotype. The CDR3 region has the DNA TGTGCCAGCAGATGGAGCGGCGTCAGCACAGATACGCAGTATTTT. Translation: CASRWSGVSTDTQYF. The chain combines TRBV7-2 with TRBJ2-3, with D tentatively TRBD2 (5 bases). Per the germline V gene, CDR1 is SGHTA and CDR2 is FQGNSA. The germline V and J ends were trimmed by 6 bases and 0 bases, with 13 bases remaining between them. This CDR3 region has 15 residues.

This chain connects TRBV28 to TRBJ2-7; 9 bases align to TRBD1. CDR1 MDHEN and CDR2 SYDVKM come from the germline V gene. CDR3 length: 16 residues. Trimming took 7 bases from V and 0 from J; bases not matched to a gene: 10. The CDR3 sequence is CASISSGTGPSYEQYF. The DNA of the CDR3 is TGTGCCAGCATTTCATCCGGGACAGGGCCCTCCTACGAGCAGTACTTC.

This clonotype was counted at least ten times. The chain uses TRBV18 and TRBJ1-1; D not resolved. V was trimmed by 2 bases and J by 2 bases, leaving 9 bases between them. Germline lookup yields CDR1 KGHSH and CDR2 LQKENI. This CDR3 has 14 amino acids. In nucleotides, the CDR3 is TGTGCCAGCTCACCAAGATCGCGAAACACTGAAGCTTTCTTT. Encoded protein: CASSPRSRNTEAFF. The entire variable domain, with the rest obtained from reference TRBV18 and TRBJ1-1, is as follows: NAGVMQNPRHLVRRRGQEARLRCSPMKGHSHVYWYRQLPEEGLKFMVYLQKENIIDESGMPKERFSAEFPKEGPSILRIQQVVRGDSAAYFCASSPRSRNTEAFFGQGTRLTVV.

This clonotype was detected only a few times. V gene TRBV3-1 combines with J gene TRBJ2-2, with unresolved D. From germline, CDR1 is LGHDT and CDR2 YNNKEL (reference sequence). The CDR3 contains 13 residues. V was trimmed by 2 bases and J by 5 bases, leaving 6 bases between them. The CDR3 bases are TGTGCCAGCAGCCAATCGACTACCGGGGAGCTGTTTTTT. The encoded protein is CASSQSTTGELFF.

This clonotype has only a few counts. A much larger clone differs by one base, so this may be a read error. This CDR3 reads CASRGLAGGNEQFF. CDR3 DNA: TGTGCCAGCAGAGGACTAGCGGGAGGCAATGAGCAGTTCTTC. The chain recombines TRBV12-3 or TRBV12-4 with TRBJ2-1; 14 nucleotides align to TRBD2. With V trimmed by 6 bases and J by 6 bases, 1 base remained unmatched. The CDR3 extends over 14 amino acids.

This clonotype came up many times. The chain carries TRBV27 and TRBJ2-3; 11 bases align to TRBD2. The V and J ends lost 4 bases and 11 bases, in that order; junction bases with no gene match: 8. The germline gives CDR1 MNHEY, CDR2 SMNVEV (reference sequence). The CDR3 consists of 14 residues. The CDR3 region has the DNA TGTGCCAGCAGTTATACTAGCGGGGGACAGAAGCAGTATTTT. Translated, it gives CASSYTSGGQKQYF.

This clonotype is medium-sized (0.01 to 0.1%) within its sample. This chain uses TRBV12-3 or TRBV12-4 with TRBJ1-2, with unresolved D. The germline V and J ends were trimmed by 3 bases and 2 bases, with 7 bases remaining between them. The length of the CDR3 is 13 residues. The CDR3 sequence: CASSFLRNYGYTF. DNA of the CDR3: TGTGCCAGCAGTTTTTTACGGAACTATGGCTACACCTTC.

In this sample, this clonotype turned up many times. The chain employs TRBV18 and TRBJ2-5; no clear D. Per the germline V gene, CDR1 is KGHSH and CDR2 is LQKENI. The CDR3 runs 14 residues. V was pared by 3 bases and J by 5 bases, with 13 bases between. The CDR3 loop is CASSPGRAPETQYF. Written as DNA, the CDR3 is TGTGCCAGCTCACCGGGTCGGGCACCGGAGACCCAGTACTTC.

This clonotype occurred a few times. As DNA, the CDR3 is TGTGCCAGCAGCCGAAACCAGGACGAGCAGTACTTC. Translation gives CASSRNQDEQYF. V usage is TRBV6-1 and J usage is TRBJ2-7; D not resolved. Germline V lookup: CDR1 MNHNS, CDR2 SASEGT. This CDR3 is built from 12 residues. V was trimmed by 6 bases and J by 5 bases, leaving 11 bases between them.

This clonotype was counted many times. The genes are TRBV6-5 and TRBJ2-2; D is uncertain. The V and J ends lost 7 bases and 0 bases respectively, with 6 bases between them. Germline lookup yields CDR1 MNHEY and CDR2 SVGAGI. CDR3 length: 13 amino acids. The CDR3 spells CASIDPNTGELFF. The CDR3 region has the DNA TGTGCCAGCATTGACCCGAACACCGGGGAGCTGTTTTTT.

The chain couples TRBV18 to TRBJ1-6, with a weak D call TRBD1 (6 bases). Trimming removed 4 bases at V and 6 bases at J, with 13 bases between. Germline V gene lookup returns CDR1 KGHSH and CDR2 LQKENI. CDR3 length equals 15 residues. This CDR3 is CASSRGEGGNSPLHF. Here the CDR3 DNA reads TGTGCCAGCTCACGAGGCGAAGGGGGTAATTCACCCCTCCACTTT. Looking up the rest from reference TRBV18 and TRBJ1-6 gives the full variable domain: NAGVMQNPRHLVRRRGQEARLRCSPMKGHSHVYWYRQLPEEGLKFMVYLQKENIIDESGMPKERFSAEFPKEGPSILRIQQVVRGDSAAYFCASSRGEGGNSPLHFGNGTRLTVT.

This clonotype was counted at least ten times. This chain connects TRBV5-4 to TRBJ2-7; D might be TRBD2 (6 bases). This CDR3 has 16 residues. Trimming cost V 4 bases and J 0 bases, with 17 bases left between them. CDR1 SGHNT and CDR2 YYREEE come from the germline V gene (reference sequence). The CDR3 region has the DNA TGTGCCAGCAGCCCCGGGGGAGCCCGGACCTCCTACGAGCAGTACTTC. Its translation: CASSPGGARTSYEQYF.

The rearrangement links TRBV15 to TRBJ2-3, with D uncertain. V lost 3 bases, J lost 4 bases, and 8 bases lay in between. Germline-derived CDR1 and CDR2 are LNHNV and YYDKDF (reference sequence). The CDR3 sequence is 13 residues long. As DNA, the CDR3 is TGTGCCACCAGCAGGGCTTCGGCAGATACGCAGTATTTT. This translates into CATSRASADTQYF.

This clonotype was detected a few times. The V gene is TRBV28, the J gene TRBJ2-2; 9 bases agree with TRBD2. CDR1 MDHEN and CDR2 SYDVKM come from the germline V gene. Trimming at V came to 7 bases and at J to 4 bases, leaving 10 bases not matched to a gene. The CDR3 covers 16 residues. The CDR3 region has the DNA TGTGCCAGCATCGGCGGGAGGGCCGCAGGCACCGGGGAGCTGTTTTTT. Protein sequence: CASIGGRAAGTGELFF. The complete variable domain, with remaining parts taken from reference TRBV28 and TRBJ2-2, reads DVKVTQSSRYLVKRTGEKVFLECVQDMDHENMFWYRQDPGLGLRLIYFSYDVKMKEKGDIPEGYSVSREKKERFSLILESASTNQTSMYLCASIGGRAAGTGELFFGEGSRLTVL.

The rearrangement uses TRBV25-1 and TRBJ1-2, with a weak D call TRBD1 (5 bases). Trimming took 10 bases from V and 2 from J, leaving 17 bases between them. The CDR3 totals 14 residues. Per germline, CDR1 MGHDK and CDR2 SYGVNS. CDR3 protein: CATSRGRLNYGYTF. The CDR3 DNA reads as TGTGCCACCTCAAGGGGCAGACTAAACTATGGCTACACCTTC.

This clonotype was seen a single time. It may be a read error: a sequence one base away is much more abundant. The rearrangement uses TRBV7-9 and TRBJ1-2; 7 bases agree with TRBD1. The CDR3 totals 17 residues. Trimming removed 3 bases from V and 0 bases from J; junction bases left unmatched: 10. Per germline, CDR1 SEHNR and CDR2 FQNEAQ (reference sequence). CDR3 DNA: TGTGCCAGCAGCTTCCGAGGACAGGACGGCGCTAACTATGGCTACACCTTC. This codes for CASSFRGQDGANYGYTF.

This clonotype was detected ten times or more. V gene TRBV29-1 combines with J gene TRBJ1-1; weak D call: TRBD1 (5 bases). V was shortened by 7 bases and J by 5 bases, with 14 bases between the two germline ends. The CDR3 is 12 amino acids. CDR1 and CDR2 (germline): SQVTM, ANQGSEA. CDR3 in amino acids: CSGEPRGTEAFF. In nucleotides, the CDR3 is TGCAGCGGAGAGCCCCGGGGGACTGAAGCTTTCTTT.

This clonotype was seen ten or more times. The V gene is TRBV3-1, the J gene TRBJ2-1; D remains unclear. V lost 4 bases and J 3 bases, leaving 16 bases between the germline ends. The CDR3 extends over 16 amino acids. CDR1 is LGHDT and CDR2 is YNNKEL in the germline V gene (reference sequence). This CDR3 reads CASSPRRSRFYNEQFF. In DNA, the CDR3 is TGTGCCAGCAGCCCACGTAGGTCCAGGTTCTACAATGAGCAGTTCTTC.

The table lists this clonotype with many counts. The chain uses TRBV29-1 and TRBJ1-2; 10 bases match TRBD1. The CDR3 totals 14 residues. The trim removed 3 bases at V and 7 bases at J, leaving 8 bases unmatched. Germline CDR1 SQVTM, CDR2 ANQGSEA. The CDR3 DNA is TGCAGCGTTGATCGACCGGGACAGGGGTTTGGCTACACCTTC. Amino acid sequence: CSVDRPGQGFGYTF.

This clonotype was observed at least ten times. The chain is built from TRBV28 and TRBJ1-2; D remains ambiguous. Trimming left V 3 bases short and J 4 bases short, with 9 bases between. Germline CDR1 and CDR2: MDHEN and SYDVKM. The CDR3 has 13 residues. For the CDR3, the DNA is TGTGCCAGCAGTTTCCAGATTTCCTATGGCTACACCTTC. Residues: CASSFQISYGYTF.